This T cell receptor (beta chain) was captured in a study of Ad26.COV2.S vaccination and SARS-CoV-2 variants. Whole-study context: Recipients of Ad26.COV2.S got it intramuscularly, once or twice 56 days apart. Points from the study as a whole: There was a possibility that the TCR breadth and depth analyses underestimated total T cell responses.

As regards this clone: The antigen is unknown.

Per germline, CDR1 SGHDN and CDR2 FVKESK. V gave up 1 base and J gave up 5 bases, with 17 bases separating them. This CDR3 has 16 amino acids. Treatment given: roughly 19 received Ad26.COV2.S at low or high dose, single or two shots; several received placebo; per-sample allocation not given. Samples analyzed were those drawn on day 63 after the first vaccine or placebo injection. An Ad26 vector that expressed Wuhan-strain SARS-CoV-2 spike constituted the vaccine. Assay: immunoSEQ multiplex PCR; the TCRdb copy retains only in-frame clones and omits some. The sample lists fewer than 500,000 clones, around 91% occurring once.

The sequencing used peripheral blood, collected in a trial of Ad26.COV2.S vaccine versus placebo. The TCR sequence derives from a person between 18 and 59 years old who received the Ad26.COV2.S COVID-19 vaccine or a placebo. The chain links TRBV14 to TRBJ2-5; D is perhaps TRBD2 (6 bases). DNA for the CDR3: TGTGCCAGCAGCCAAGGGATCGCGGGAAGGATGGAGACCCAGTACTTC. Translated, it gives CASSQGIAGRMETQYF.